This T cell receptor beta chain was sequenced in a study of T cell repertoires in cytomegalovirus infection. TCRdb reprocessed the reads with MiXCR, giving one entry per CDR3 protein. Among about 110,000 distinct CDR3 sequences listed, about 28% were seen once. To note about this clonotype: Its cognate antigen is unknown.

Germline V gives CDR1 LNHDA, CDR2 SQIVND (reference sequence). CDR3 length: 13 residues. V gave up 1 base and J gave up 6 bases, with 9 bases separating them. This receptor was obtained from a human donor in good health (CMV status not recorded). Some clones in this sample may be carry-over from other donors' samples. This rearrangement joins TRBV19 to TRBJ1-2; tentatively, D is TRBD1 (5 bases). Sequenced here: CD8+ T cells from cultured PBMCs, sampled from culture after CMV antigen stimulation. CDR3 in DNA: TGTGCCAGTAGTATAGTTGAGGGGAATGGCTACACCTTC. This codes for CASSIVEGNGYTF.